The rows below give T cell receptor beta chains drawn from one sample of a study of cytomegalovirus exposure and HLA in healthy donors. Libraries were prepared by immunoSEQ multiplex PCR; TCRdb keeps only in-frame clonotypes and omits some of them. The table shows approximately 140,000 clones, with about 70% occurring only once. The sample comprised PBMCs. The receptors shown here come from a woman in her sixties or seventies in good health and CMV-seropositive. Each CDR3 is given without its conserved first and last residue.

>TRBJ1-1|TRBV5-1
ASSIDYGGTEAF
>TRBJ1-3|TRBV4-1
ASSQGAGTIY
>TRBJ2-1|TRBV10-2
ASSAVGGDEQF
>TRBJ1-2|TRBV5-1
ASSAGGLGSYYGYT
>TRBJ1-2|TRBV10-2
ASSESPPGGGGYT
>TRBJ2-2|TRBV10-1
ASSGHPANTGELF
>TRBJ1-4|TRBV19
ASRRQAPNEKLF
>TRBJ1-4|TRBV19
ASSQQGAREKLF
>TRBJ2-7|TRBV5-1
ASSLGSSYEQY
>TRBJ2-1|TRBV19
ASGLAGGYNEQF
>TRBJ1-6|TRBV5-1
ASSLEGTGVTLH
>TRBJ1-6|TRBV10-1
ASSEGPGGNSPLH
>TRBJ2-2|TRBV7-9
ASSYQGATGELF
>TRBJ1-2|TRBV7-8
ASSFDRDYGYT
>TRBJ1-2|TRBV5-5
ASSFRSNYGYT
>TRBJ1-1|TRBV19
ASSITTANTEAF
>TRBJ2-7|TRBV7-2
ASSLESGGYEQY
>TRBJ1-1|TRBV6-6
ASSYLHNRQNTEAF
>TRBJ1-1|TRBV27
ASSPLLLNTEAF
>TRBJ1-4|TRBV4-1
ASSQRTSPEEKLF
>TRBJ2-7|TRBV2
ASRPGKGATLDEQY